These 15 T cell receptor beta chains originate from one sample sequenced in a study of blood T cells in healthy people across ages. A J-beta primer mix and a sample-barcoded 5' primer were used in a second PCR of roughly 6 to 11 cycles. One entry per CDR3 protein, called by TCRdb with MiXCR from the 5' RACE reads. Found here are roughly 900,000 distinct CDR3 sequences, around 28% of them singletons; the top ten hold roughly a sixth. Sequencing input: blood. The receptors come from an elderly woman in good health.

This clonotype was observed many times. The J gene is TRBJ2-5, the V gene TRBV7-2; D perhaps matches TRBD1 (6 bases). CDR3 size: 16 residues. Per the germline V gene, CDR1 is SGHTA and CDR2 is FQGNSA. V was pared by 5 bases and J by 5 bases, with 21 bases between. CDR3 bases: TGTGCCAGCAGCGCATCCCTCCAGGGGCTTCAGGAGACCCAGTACTTC. This encodes CASSASLQGLQETQYF.

The chain couples TRBV18 to TRBJ1-1, with 11 nucleotides matching TRBD1. Germline lookup yields CDR1 KGHSH and CDR2 LQKENI. The CDR3 covers 14 residues. The V and J ends lost 6 bases and 6 bases, in that order; junction bases with no gene match: 6. This CDR3 is CASSEPGQGAEAFF. The DNA of the CDR3 is TGTGCCAGCTCCGAACCGGGACAGGGGGCTGAAGCTTTCTTT.

On this clonotype itself: A much larger clone differs by one base, so this may be a read error. V gene TRBV20-1 combines with J gene TRBJ2-7; no clear D gene. CDR3 length: 11 amino acids. The germline V gene encodes CDR1 DFQATT and CDR2 SNEGSKA (reference sequence). V was shortened by 6 bases and J by 3 bases, with 9 bases between the two germline ends. The CDR3 here is CSARASYEQYF. The CDR3 DNA is TGCAGTGCAAGGGCCAGCTACGAGCAGTACTTC.

This clonotype was seen many times. The V call is TRBV6-5, the J call TRBJ1-2; 8 bases match TRBD1. This CDR3 region has 15 residues. CDR1 is MNHEY and CDR2 is SVGAGI in the germline V gene. V was pared by 2 bases and J by 4 bases, with 6 bases of the junction left unmatched. CDR3 DNA sequence: TGTGCCAGCAGTTACGGGGACAGGCTTACCTATGGCTACACCTTC. Its translation: CASSYGDRLTYGYTF.

This clonotype showed up just a few times. This chain joins TRBV5-1 and TRBJ1-5; 10 nucleotides match TRBD1. J was trimmed by 7 bases and V by 4 bases; bases with no gene match: 8. The CDR3 length is 15 residues. Germline CDR1 and CDR2: SGHRS and YFSETQ. CDR3 bases: TGCGCCAGCAGCCCGGGACAGGGGTTCTACCAGCCCCAGCATTTT. This gives the protein CASSPGQGFYQPQHF.

This clonotype was observed a handful of times. The chain recombines TRBV28 with TRBJ1-5, with 8 bases fitting TRBD1. CDR3 size: 15 residues. CDR1 and CDR2 from the germline V gene are MDHEN and SYDVKM. Germline trimming cut 7 bases from V and 1 base from J; bases unmatched to any gene: 6. The chain's CDR3 is CASKNRGSSNQPQHF. The CDR3 region has the DNA TGTGCCAGCAAAAACAGGGGGAGCAGCAATCAGCCCCAGCATTTT.

This clonotype was seen ten or more times. This sequence joins TRBV6-1 and TRBJ2-1; D possibly uses TRBD1 or TRBD2 (5 bases each). The CDR3 covers 13 residues. The ends were cut back, 8 bases at V and 10 bases at J, with 18 bases in the middle. Germline CDR1 MNHNS, CDR2 SASEGT. Here the CDR3 DNA reads TGTGCCAGCGGCCGGGACCCACCGTACGAGCAGTTCTTC. Translation gives CASGRDPPYEQFF.

The chain recombines TRBV11-2 with TRBJ2-1; 8 bases map to TRBD2. CDR1 is SGHAT and CDR2 is FQNNGV in the germline V gene. This CDR3 contains 15 residues. Trimming took 2 bases from V and 6 from J; bases not matched to a gene: 6. CDR3 region: CASSLRRGASNEQFF. In nucleotides, the CDR3 is TGTGCCAGCAGCTTACGGCGGGGGGCTAGCAATGAGCAGTTCTTC. Looking up the rest from reference TRBV11-2 and TRBJ2-1 gives the full variable domain: EAGVAQSPRYKIIEKRQSVAFWCNPISGHATLYWYQQILGQGPKLLIQFQNNGVVDDSQLPKDRFSAERLKGVDSTLKIQPAKLEDSAVYLCASSLRRGASNEQFFGPGTRLTVL.

Notes on this clonotype: This may stem from a read error, because a much larger clone lies one nucleotide away. This sequence joins TRBV30 and TRBJ1-6; TRBD1 matches at 7 bases. From germline, CDR1 is GTSNPN and CDR2 SVGIG (reference sequence). This CDR3 is built from 15 residues. This CDR3 reads CAWSWPGTENSPPHF. In nucleotides, the CDR3 is TGTGCCTGGAGTTGGCCCGGGACAGAGAATTCACCCCCCCACTTT.

This clonotype was counted a few times. The chain couples TRBV12-3 or TRBV12-4 to TRBJ2-5; D unresolved. The V end was cut by 6 bases, the J end by 0 bases, with 8 bases between. There are 13 residues in the CDR3. The CDR3 bases are TGTGCCAGCAGGTCAGAGTACCAAGAGACCCAGTACTTC. It translates to CASRSEYQETQYF.

The chain combines TRBV9 with TRBJ1-2; D may be TRBD1 (5 bases). The length of the CDR3 is 18 residues. The V and J ends lost 0 bases and 1 base respectively, with 19 bases between them. CDR1 is SGDLS and CDR2 is YYNGEE in the germline V gene. The CDR3 loop reads CASSVGGGGVRFNYGYTF. The CDR3 nucleotides read TGTGCCAGCAGCGTAGGAGGAGGAGGGGTTAGATTTAACTATGGCTACACCTTC.

This clonotype was counted a few times. The rearrangement joins TRBV4-2 to TRBJ1-3; weak D call: TRBD1 (5 bases). Between the trimmed V and J ends, which lost 6 bases and 2 bases, there was a span of 5 bases. This CDR3 comprises 12 residues. CDR1 is LGHNA and CDR2 is YNFKEQ in the germline V gene. CDR3 DNA: TGTGCCAGCAGGGGGGCTGGAAACACCATATATTTT. Translating gives CASRGAGNTIYF.

The rearrangement joins TRBV11-2 to TRBJ2-3; D may be TRBD2 (7 bases). The CDR3 is made up of 16 amino acids. V shed 6 bases and J shed 5 bases, with 21 bases lying between them. Germline CDR1 reads SGHAT; CDR2 reads FQNNGV. The CDR3 protein is CASRPMTGGRGDTQYF. The CDR3 DNA is TGTGCCAGCAGGCCCATGACGGGGGGCAGAGGAGATACGCAGTATTTT.

This clonotype was picked up many times. This chain uses TRBV2 with TRBJ2-3, with D perhaps given as TRBD1 or TRBD2 (5 bases each). Germline lookup yields CDR1 SNHLY and CDR2 FYNNEI. This CDR3 comprises 16 residues. The V gene lost 4 bases and the J gene lost 2 bases, with 16 bases spanning the gap. DNA for the CDR3: TGTGCCAGCAGTGGCTCGAGGGGACCCATCACAGATACGCAGTATTTT. As protein: CASSGSRGPITDTQYF.

This clonotype was detected once. The J gene is TRBJ2-7, the V gene TRBV5-1; 11 nucleotides match TRBD1. CDR3 length equals 16 residues. Germline-derived CDR1 and CDR2 are SGHRS and YFSETQ. J lost 7 bases, V lost 0 bases, and 9 bases had no gene match. CDR3 sequence reads: CASSLAGTGGYEEQYF. DNA for the CDR3: TGCGCCAGCAGCTTGGCCGGGACAGGGGGATATGAGGAGCAGTACTTC.